The rows below give T cell receptor beta chains drawn from one sample of a study of T-cell reconstitution after alpha-beta-depleted transplantation in children. TCRdb called the PCR reads again in MiXCR, with one record for every CDR3 protein. Among more than 550,000 distinct CDR3 sequences listed, approximately 10% were seen once. Here the sequenced sample was PBMCs from the stem cell graft donor, taken from the stem cell graft. The receptors derive from a human donor who donated a stem cell graft to a child with acute myeloid leukemia. Both conserved end residues are part of each CDR3. A D gene is named only where the DNA matches it firmly. The size entry is marked missing in some rows and otherwise reads once, few, many or a size class.

d_gene: NA; abundance: NA; len: 14; j_gene: TRBJ1-5; v_gene: TRBV30; CDR3nt: TGTTCCCTCCGAAGGGATTATAGCAATCAGCCCCAGCATTTT; CDR3aa: CSLRRDYSNQPQHF
d_gene: NA; abundance: few; len: 13; j_gene: TRBJ1-3; v_gene: TRBV5-1; CDR3nt: TGCGCCAGCAGCTTGGGGGGAACGGACACCATATATTTT; CDR3aa: CASSLGGTDTIYF
d_gene: NA; abundance: many; len: 16; j_gene: TRBJ2-5; v_gene: TRBV10-3; CDR3nt: TGTGCCATCAGTGTCGGATCCCTAGCGTCCCAAGAGACCCAGTACTTC; CDR3aa: CAISVGSLASQETQYF
d_gene: NA; abundance: few; len: 15; j_gene: TRBJ2-1; v_gene: TRBV29-1; CDR3nt: TGCAGCGTTCCCCTGGGGGGCCCTTTGGAATACGAGCAGTTCTTC; CDR3aa: CSVPLGGPLEYEQFF
d_gene: TRBD2; abundance: few; len: 16; j_gene: TRBJ2-7; v_gene: TRBV7-2; CDR3nt: TGTGCCAGCAGCCCGGACACCGGGACTAGGGGCGCCGAGCAGTACTTC; CDR3aa: CASSPDTGTRGAEQYF
d_gene: TRBD1; abundance: few; len: 19; j_gene: TRBJ2-7; v_gene: TRBV20-1; CDR3nt: TGCAGTGCTAGAGATTTTCTTGGTCGTACACAGGGGGTCTCCTACGAGCAGTACTTC; CDR3aa: CSARDFLGRTQGVSYEQYF
d_gene: NA; abundance: NA; len: 18; j_gene: TRBJ2-1; v_gene: TRBV24-1; CDR3nt: TGTGCCACCAGTGACCCCCCTGGTAGGGGGGCCTCCTACAATGAGCAGTTCTTC; CDR3aa: CATSDPPGRGASYNEQFF
d_gene: NA; abundance: many; len: 12; j_gene: TRBJ1-1; v_gene: TRBV20-1; CDR3nt: TGCAGTGCTACTGGTGCGGACACTGAAGCTTTCTTT; CDR3aa: CSATGADTEAFF
d_gene: TRBD2; abundance: many; len: 15; j_gene: TRBJ2-7; v_gene: TRBV6-2/TRBV6-3; CDR3nt: TGTGCCAGCAGTCCTGGGAGTAGCGGGAGCTACGAGCAGTACTTC; CDR3aa: CASSPGSSGSYEQYF
d_gene: NA; abundance: few; len: 16; j_gene: TRBJ2-6; v_gene: TRBV5-1; CDR3nt: TGCGCCAGCAGCGTAAACAGGGCCTCTGGGGCCAACGTCCTGACTTTC; CDR3aa: CASSVNRASGANVLTF
d_gene: NA; abundance: many; len: 14; j_gene: TRBJ2-7; v_gene: TRBV6-2/TRBV6-3; CDR3nt: TGTGCCAGCAGTTACTCCGGGGGCGGGGGCGAGCAGTACTTC; CDR3aa: CASSYSGGGGEQYF
d_gene: NA; abundance: many; len: 12; j_gene: TRBJ2-7; v_gene: TRBV29-1; CDR3nt: TGCAGCGTAAAGACAGGTACCTACGAGCAGTACTTC; CDR3aa: CSVKTGTYEQYF
d_gene: TRBD2; abundance: few; len: 17; j_gene: TRBJ2-1; v_gene: TRBV20-1; CDR3nt: TGCTGTGCTAGAGCGGGGGATCGTCTATACGGTTACAATGAGCAGTTCTTC; CDR3aa: CCARAGDRLYGYNEQFF
d_gene: NA; abundance: many; len: 18; j_gene: TRBJ1-1; v_gene: TRBV4-2; CDR3nt: TGTGCCAGCAGCCAAGTTGATACCTTGGGACGGCGGAACACTGAAGCTTTCTTT; CDR3aa: CASSQVDTLGRRNTEAFF
d_gene: NA; abundance: few; len: 14; j_gene: TRBJ1-5; v_gene: TRBV30; CDR3nt: TGTGCCTGGAGTGGAGATAAAGGAGATCAGCCCCAGCATTTT; CDR3aa: CAWSGDKGDQPQHF
d_gene: TRBD1; abundance: few; len: 14; j_gene: TRBJ2-1; v_gene: TRBV20-1; CDR3nt: TGCAGTGCTAGAGGGGACAGGGCATACAATGAGCAGTTCTTC; CDR3aa: CSARGDRAYNEQFF
d_gene: NA; abundance: many; len: 13; j_gene: TRBJ1-6; v_gene: TRBV20-1; CDR3nt: TGCAGGTCCGGTGGTTCCGAAAATTCACCCCTCCACTTT; CDR3aa: CRSGGSENSPLHF
d_gene: NA; abundance: NA; len: 14; j_gene: TRBJ2-5; v_gene: TRBV5-1; CDR3nt: TGCGCCAGCAGCTTGGATCCAACGCGAGAGACCCAGTACTTC; CDR3aa: CASSLDPTRETQYF
d_gene: NA; abundance: few; len: 16; j_gene: TRBJ1-5; v_gene: TRBV12-3/TRBV12-4; CDR3nt: TGTGCCAGCAGTTTAGGTCTGAGACAGACTAATCAGCCCCAGCATTTT; CDR3aa: CASSLGLRQTNQPQHF
d_gene: TRBD1; abundance: NA; len: 15; j_gene: TRBJ1-1; v_gene: TRBV9; CDR3nt: TGTGCCAGCACCTACTTGGGACAGGGAAGCACTGAAGCTTTCTTT; CDR3aa: CASTYLGQGSTEAFF
d_gene: NA; abundance: NA; len: 17; j_gene: TRBJ2-2; v_gene: TRBV7-2; CDR3nt: TGTGCCAGCAGCTTAGTAAGCGGGCGGGGTTTCACCGGGGAGCTGTTTTTT; CDR3aa: CASSLVSGRGFTGELFF
d_gene: NA; abundance: many; len: 15; j_gene: TRBJ2-2; v_gene: TRBV6-5; CDR3nt: TGTGCCAGCAGTTACAGCGGACGGAACACCGGGGAGCTGTTTTTT; CDR3aa: CASSYSGRNTGELFF
d_gene: NA; abundance: NA; len: 15; j_gene: TRBJ1-2; v_gene: TRBV6-5; CDR3nt: TGTGCCAGCAGTTACTCTATGTCGGGGAGGTATGGCTACACCTTC; CDR3aa: CASSYSMSGRYGYTF
d_gene: TRBD2; abundance: few; len: 16; j_gene: TRBJ2-1; v_gene: TRBV29-1; CDR3nt: TGCAGCGTTGAAGAGGGGGGACTAGCGAGACTCAATGAGCAGTTCTTC; CDR3aa: CSVEEGGLARLNEQFF